This T cell receptor beta chain was found in a study of OX40 agonist ivuxolimab in advanced cancers. The method was immunoSEQ multiplex PCR; TCRdb's version includes in-frame clones alone and lacks a portion of them. The sample shows approximately 78,000 clones, roughly 88% of them seen only once. Germline V gene sequence: CDR1 MNHEY, CDR2 SMNVEV (reference sequence). The length of the CDR3 is 12 residues. V lost 9 bases and J lost 3, with 11 bases in between. The TCR sequence derives from an adult with an advanced solid tumor such as melanoma, head and neck, liver or kidney cancer. The sequencing here drew on CD4+ or CD8+ T cells sorted from blood, taken in a trial of the OX40 agonist ivuxolimab. The rearrangement joins TRBV27 to TRBJ2-5, with D possibly being TRBD2 (6 bases). This CDR3 is CARIGGKETQYF. The CDR3 bases are TGTGCCAGGATAGGCGGGAAAGAGACCCAGTACTTC.